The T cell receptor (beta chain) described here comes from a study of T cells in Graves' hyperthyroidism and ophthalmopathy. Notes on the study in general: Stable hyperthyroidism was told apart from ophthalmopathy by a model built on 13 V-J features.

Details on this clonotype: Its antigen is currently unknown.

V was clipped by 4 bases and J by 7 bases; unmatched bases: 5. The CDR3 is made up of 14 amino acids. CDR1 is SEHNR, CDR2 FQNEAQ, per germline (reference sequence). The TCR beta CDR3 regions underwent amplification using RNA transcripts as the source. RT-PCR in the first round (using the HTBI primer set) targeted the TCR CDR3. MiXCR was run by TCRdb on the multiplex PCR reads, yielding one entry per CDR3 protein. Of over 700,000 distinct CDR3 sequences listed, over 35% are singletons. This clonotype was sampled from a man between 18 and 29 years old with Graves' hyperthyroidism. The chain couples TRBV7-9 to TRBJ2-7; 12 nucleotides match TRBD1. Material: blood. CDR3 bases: TGTGCCAGCAGCTCGGGACAGGGGGCGAGGGAGCAGTACTTC. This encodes CASSSGQGAREQYF.